This paragraph covers one T cell receptor (beta chain) sequence. Sequenced by immunoSEQ multiplex PCR; TCRdb stores in-frame clones only, minus some. This table has over 800,000 clones, 90% to 95% appearing once. This specimen belongs to a study of shared clonotypes between healthy human individuals. Germline CDR1 reads MDHEN; CDR2 reads SYDVKM. Unmatched junction bases numbered 6, after V lost 3 bases and J lost 1 base. The CDR3 runs to 15 residues. As defined, naive CD8 cells were CD45RO-negative and positively selected for CCR7, with terminally differentiated effector memory CD45RA+ cells excluded. Adult donors, all healthy and HIV-negative, had no recent acute infections or vaccinations.

Specimen: naive CD8+ T cells sorted from blood. The receptor was derived from a man aged 25-45 years in good health. V gene TRBV28 combines with J gene TRBJ2-7; TRBD2 matches 7 bases. CDR3 nucleotides: TGTGCCAGCAGTTTTTCCAGCGGGACTTCCTACGAGCAGTACTTC. Protein: CASSFSSGTSYEQYF.